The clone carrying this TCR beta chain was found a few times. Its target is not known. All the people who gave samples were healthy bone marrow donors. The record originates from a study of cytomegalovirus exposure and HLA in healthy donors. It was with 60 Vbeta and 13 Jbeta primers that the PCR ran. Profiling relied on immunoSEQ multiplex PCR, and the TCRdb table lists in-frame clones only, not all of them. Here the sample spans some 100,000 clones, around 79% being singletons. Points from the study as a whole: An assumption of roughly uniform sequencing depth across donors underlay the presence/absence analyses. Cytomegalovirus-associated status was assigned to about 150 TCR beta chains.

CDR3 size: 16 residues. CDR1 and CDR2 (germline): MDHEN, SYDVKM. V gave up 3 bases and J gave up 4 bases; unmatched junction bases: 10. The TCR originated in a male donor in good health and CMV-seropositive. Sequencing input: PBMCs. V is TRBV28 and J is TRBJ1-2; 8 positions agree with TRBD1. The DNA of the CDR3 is TGTGCCAGCAGTTTGCTTTTGACAGGGGCCGGCTATGGCTACACCTTC. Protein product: CASSLLLTGAGYGYTF.